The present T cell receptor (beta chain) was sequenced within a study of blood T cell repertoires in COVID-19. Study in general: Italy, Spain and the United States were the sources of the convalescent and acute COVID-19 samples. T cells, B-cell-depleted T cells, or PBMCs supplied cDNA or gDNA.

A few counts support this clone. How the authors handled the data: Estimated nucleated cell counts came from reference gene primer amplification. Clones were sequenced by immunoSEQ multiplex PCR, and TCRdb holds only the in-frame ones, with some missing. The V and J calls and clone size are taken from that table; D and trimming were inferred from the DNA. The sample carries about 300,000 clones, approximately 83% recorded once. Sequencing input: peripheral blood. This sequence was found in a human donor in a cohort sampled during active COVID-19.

CDR3 bases: TGCGCCAGCAATGACGGGCGGGGTGAAAAGACCCAGTACTTC. Its translation: CASNDGRGEKTQYF. The rearrangement links TRBV5-1 to TRBJ2-5; D is possibly TRBD2 (6 bases). The CDR3 sequence is 14 residues long. Germline values: CDR1 SGHRS, CDR2 YFSETQ. Trimming removed 6 bases at V and 6 bases at J, with 18 bases between.